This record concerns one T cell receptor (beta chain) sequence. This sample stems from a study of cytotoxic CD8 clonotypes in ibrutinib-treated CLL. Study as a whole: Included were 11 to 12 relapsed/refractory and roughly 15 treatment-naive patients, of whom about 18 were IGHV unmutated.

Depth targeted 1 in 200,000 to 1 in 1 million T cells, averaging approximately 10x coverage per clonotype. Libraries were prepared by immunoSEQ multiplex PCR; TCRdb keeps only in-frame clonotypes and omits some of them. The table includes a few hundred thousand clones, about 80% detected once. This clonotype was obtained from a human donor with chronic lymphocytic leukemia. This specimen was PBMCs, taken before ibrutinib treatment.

The CDR3 DNA follows: TGTGCCAGCAGACAGCTTTCTAGCACAGATACGCAGTATTTT. This translates into CASRQLSSTDTQYF. The chain is built from TRBV6-4 and TRBJ2-3; D call uncertain. The CDR3 runs to 14 residues. V lost 6 bases and J lost 0, with 10 bases in between. Germline V lookup: CDR1 MRHNA, CDR2 SNTAGT.